The 17 T cell receptor beta chains listed next were all sequenced from one sample in a study of T cells in Graves' hyperthyroidism and ophthalmopathy. What was amplified from RNA transcripts were TCR beta CDR3 regions. First-round RT-PCR targeting the TCR CDR3 was performed with the HTBI primer set. TCRdb re-derived calls from the multiplex PCR reads in MiXCR, one entry per CDR3 protein. This sample has about 660,000 distinct CDR3 sequences, with roughly 45% found just once. Sequenced: peripheral blood or thyroid tissue (not recorded which). The receptors stem from an adult man with Graves' disease, either hyperthyroidism or ophthalmopathy (not recorded which).

V usage is TRBV25-1 and J usage is TRBJ2-1; D not resolved. Germline CDR1 reads MGHDK; CDR2 reads SYGVNS. The CDR3 length is 11 residues. Trimming left V 6 bases short and J 12 bases short, with 12 bases between. In DNA form, the CDR3 reads TGTGCCAGCAGCTTAGCAGGAAGGCAGTTCTTC. Translated, it gives CASSLAGRQFF. Filled out from reference TRBV25-1 and TRBJ2-1, the complete variable domain reads EADIYQTPRYLVIGTGKKITLECSQTMGHDKMYWYQQDPGMELHLIHYSYGVNSTEKGDLSSESTVSRIRTEHFPLTLESARPSHTSQYLCASSLAGRQFFGPGTRLTVL.

This clonotype has a count of ten or more. V is TRBV24-1 and J is TRBJ1-2, with D unclear. The V gene's germline CDR1 is KGHDR and CDR2 SFDVKD. The CDR3 is 14 residues long. Deletions cut 2 bases from V and 2 bases from J, with 8 bases between. The CDR3 DNA reads as TGTGCCACCAGTGATTCACAGCTCAACTATGGCTACACCTTC. Translated, it gives CATSDSQLNYGYTF.

The gene calls are TRBV9 and TRBJ1-1, with D tentatively TRBD1 (5 bases). V was pared by 7 bases and J by 1 base, with 17 bases between. This CDR3 has 15 residues. The germline gives CDR1 SGDLS, CDR2 YYNGEE. As DNA, the CDR3 is TGTGCCAGCTCACCAAGCTTAGGGACGAACACTGAAGCTTTCTTT. This translates into CASSPSLGTNTEAFF.

A note on this clonotype: A much larger clone is a single base away; this may be a read error. The gene calls are TRBV7-9 and TRBJ1-1; 8 nucleotides align to TRBD1. V was pared by 6 bases and J by 1 base, with 1 base of the junction left unmatched. This CDR3 has 13 amino acids. Germline V gene sequence: CDR1 SEHNR, CDR2 FQNEAQ (reference sequence). In DNA form, the CDR3 reads TGTGCCAGCAGACAGGGGGAGAACACTGAAGCTTTCTTT. Translation: CASRQGENTEAFF.

This clonotype was seen repeatedly, ten times or more. The chain combines TRBV7-2 with TRBJ1-2, with D unclear. The CDR3 extends over 13 amino acids. V lost 3 bases, J lost 4 bases, and 9 bases lay in between. Germline CDR1 reads SGHTA; CDR2 reads FQGNSA. In nucleotides, the CDR3 is TGTGCCAGCAGCTTCCTCCTGAGCTATGGCTACACCTTC. Protein product: CASSFLLSYGYTF.

The chain is built from TRBV7-2 and TRBJ1-1; unclear D gene. This CDR3 comprises 18 residues. V dropped 5 bases and J dropped 5 bases, with 27 bases sitting between them. Per germline, CDR1 SGHTA and CDR2 FQGNSA. CDR3 protein: CASSQERDIVVSVTEAFF. The CDR3 DNA sequence: TGTGCCAGCAGCCAGGAAAGGGATATTGTTGTTTCTGTAACTGAAGCTTTCTTT. The full variable domain, with the rest looked up from reference TRBV7-2 and TRBJ1-1, is GAGVSQSPSNKVTEKGKDVELRCDPISGHTALYWYRQSLGQGLEFLIYFQGNSAPDKSGLPSDRFSAERTGGSVSTLTIQRTQQEDSAVYLCASSQERDIVVSVTEAFFGQGTRLTVV.

This clonotype showed up many times. This chain links TRBV29-1 with TRBJ1-5; D gene uncertain. The V end lost 3 bases, the J end lost 2 bases, and 5 bases lay between the germline ends. The CDR3 sequence is 12 residues long. The germline CDR1 and CDR2 sequences are SQVTM and ANQGSEA. CDR3 residues: CSVEEGNQPQHF. The CDR3 DNA sequence: TGCAGCGTTGAGGAGGGCAATCAGCCCCAGCATTTT.

This clonotype has at least ten counts. The rearrangement links TRBV2 to TRBJ1-6; no definite D call. The CDR3 is 16 amino acids. Trimming took 1 base from V and 7 from J, leaving 14 bases between them. Germline V gene data show CDR1 as SNHLY and CDR2 as FYNNEI. In nucleotides, the CDR3 is TGTGCCAGCAGTGAAGGACGGATTAGTCGCAATTCACCCCTCCACTTT. Translated: CASSEGRISRNSPLHF.

The J gene is TRBJ1-5, the V gene TRBV29-1; a weak D match, TRBD1 (6 bases). This CDR3 region has 13 residues. Germline values: CDR1 SQVTM, CDR2 ANQGSEA. The V end lost 6 bases, the J end lost 6 bases, and 15 bases lay between the germline ends. The CDR3 reads CSVLLKGGQPQHF. CDR3 sequence (DNA): TGCAGCGTGTTACTCAAGGGGGGTCAGCCCCAGCATTTT.

The rearrangement links TRBV20-1 to TRBJ2-7, with no clear D. With 1 base removed from V and 2 bases from J, the gap between germline ends came to 9 bases. The V gene's germline CDR1 is DFQATT and CDR2 SNEGSKA (reference sequence). This CDR3 region has 13 residues. CDR3 sequence (DNA): TGCAGTGCTAGAGGGCAGCCAGCCTACGAGCAGTACTTC. Amino acids: CSARGQPAYEQYF.

This chain connects TRBV9 to TRBJ2-5; a possible D gene is TRBD2 (7 bases). V was pared by 0 bases and J by 6 bases, with 18 bases between. The CDR3 spans 16 residues. Germline-derived CDR1 and CDR2 are SGDLS and YYNGEE. CDR3 in amino acids: CASSVGGGALRKTQYF. For the CDR3, the DNA is TGTGCCAGCAGCGTAGGTGGGGGGGCATTGAGGAAGACCCAGTACTTC.

A remark on this clonotype: This may come from a read error, since a much larger clone is one base off. The gene calls are TRBV2 and TRBJ1-1; 7 bases match TRBD1. V was clipped by 3 bases and J by 1 base; unmatched bases: 2. Germline V lookup: CDR1 SNHLY, CDR2 FYNNEI. This CDR3 is 14 amino acids long. Here the CDR3 reads CASSDDRANTEAFF. Here the CDR3 DNA reads TGTGCCAGCAGTGACGACAGGGCGAACACTGAAGCTTTCTTT.

Ten or more counts support this clonotype. The chain joins TRBV7-9 to TRBJ2-7, with TRBD1 identical over 7 bases. V shed 5 bases, J shed 4 bases, and the junction held 5 bases outside the gene matches. The germline V gene has CDR1 SEHNR and CDR2 FQNEAQ (reference sequence). The CDR3 is made up of 13 amino acids. The CDR3 DNA sequence: TGTGCCAGCAGCCGACAGGGTCCGTACGAGCAGTACTTC. It specifies CASSRQGPYEQYF.

This clonotype occurred a few times. This chain connects TRBV14 to TRBJ2-7; 9 nucleotides align to TRBD2. Per germline, CDR1 SGHDN and CDR2 FVKESK. V dropped 4 bases and J dropped 0; count of bases not matched to a gene: 4. The CDR3 runs to 15 residues. The CDR3 bases are TGTGCCAGCAGCCTATCTAGCGGGATCTCCTACGAGCAGTACTTC. It codes for CASSLSSGISYEQYF.

This clonotype was seen a few times. This chain joins TRBV12-3 or TRBV12-4 and TRBJ1-2; perhaps TRBD1 as D (6 bases). V shed 6 bases and J shed 5 bases, with 13 bases lying between them. The CDR3 is 13 residues long. The chain's CDR3 is CASSKDRAYGYTF. The CDR3 bases are TGTGCCAGCAGCAAGGACAGAGCATATGGCTACACCTTC.

The chain recombines TRBV10-3 with TRBJ2-5; perhaps D is TRBD1 or TRBD2 (5 bases each). The length of the CDR3 is 15 residues. Germline V gives CDR1 ENHRY, CDR2 SYGVKD. The ends were cut back, 10 bases at V and 5 bases at J, with 23 bases in the middle. This CDR3 reads CASSQVLGRGETQYF. CDR3 sequence (DNA): TGTGCCAGCAGCCAAGTCTTGGGGCGCGGGGAGACCCAGTACTTC.

This clonotype turned up a few times. The rearrangement links TRBV7-8 to TRBJ2-7, with D perhaps matching TRBD1 (6 bases). The CDR3 runs 14 residues. Trimming stripped 5 bases from V and 3 bases from J, with 14 bases between. Germline CDR1 and CDR2: SGHVS and FQNEAQ. This CDR3 reads CASSQERRGYEQYF. Here the CDR3 DNA reads TGTGCCAGCAGCCAAGAACGCAGGGGCTACGAGCAGTACTTC. Using reference TRBV7-8 and TRBJ2-7 for the parts outside the CDR3, the full variable domain is GAGVSQSPRYKVAKRGQDVALRCDPISGHVSLFWYQQALGQGPEFLTYFQNEAQLDKSGLPSDRFFAERPEGSVSTLKIQRTQQEDSAVYLCASSQERRGYEQYFGPGTRLTVT.